These 11 T cell receptor beta chains originate from one sample sequenced in a study of a mutant IDH1 vaccine in newly diagnosed glioma. These receptors are not linked to any known antigen. TCRdb's table, derived via immunoSEQ multiplex PCR, lists solely in-frame clones and lacks some. The table has nearly 55,000 clones, less than 90% seen once. Specified time point: week 35, safety follow-up. Vaccine doses each comprised 300 ug of mutant IDH1 20-mer peptide, with topical imiquimod. Source: PBMCs, taken from a glioma patient whose treatment included an IDH1 peptide vaccine. The source of these receptors is a woman under 30 with glioma.

This clone occurred once. The rearrangement joins TRBV10-2 to TRBJ2-7; D gene ambiguous. The CDR3 is made up of 13 amino acids. Trimming removed 3 bases from V and 3 bases from J, with 9 bases in between. Germline loops: CDR1 WSHSY, CDR2 SAAADI. DNA for the CDR3: TGCGCCAGCAGTGATGGGCAGAGCTACGAGCAGTACTTC. It codes for CASSDGQSYEQYF.

The chain joins TRBV7-3 to TRBJ1-1; 9 bases agree with TRBD1. CDR3 length: 15 amino acids. Germline V lookup: CDR1 SGHTA, CDR2 FQGTGA. Trimming took 2 bases from V and 3 from J; bases not matched to a gene: 4. CDR3 loop: CASSLAGTGYTEAFF. Written as DNA, the CDR3 is TGTGCCAGCAGCTTAGCCGGGACAGGGTACACTGAAGCTTTCTTT.

This rearrangement joins TRBV7-6 to TRBJ2-3; D remains unclear. CDR1 SGHVS and CDR2 FNYEAQ come from the germline V gene. V shed 6 bases and J shed 0 bases, with 13 bases lying between them. There are 15 residues in the CDR3. In DNA form, the CDR3 reads TGTGCCAGCAGGCGAGATCCGTATAGCACAGATACGCAGTATTTT. This gives the protein CASRRDPYSTDTQYF. Supplemented by reference TRBV7-6 and TRBJ2-3, the full variable domain reads GAGVSQSPRYKVTKRGQDVALRCDPISGHVSLYWYRQALGQGPEFLTYFNYEAQQDKSGLPNDRFSAERPEGSISTLTIQRTEQRDSAMYRCASRRDPYSTDTQYFGPGTRLTVL.

This chain links TRBV25-1 with TRBJ1-2; tentatively, D is TRBD1 (6 bases). Germline V lookup: CDR1 MGHDK, CDR2 SYGVNS. The germline V and J ends were trimmed by 6 bases and 7 bases, with 15 bases remaining between them. The CDR3 covers 13 residues. CDR3 DNA: TGTGCCAGCAGCCTGGGGGCCCAGGCTGGCTACACCTTC. Translated, it gives CASSLGAQAGYTF.

The chain employs TRBV5-1 and TRBJ2-7; the match to TRBD2 covers 11 bases. CDR3 length equals 16 residues. V lost 3 bases and J lost 5; bases outside the gene matches: 10. Per the germline V gene, CDR1 is SGHRS and CDR2 is YFSETQ. The DNA for the CDR3 is TGCGCCAGCAGCTCGACGGGGCTAGCGGGGGGCAACGAGCAGTACTTC. Protein sequence: CASSSTGLAGGNEQYF.

This clone was detected a few times. The chain combines TRBV6-6 with TRBJ2-2; D gene unclear. V lost 2 bases, J lost 0 bases, and 4 bases lay in between. The germline V gene encodes CDR1 MNHNY and CDR2 SVGAGI (reference sequence). The CDR3 has 14 amino acids. CDR3 nucleotide sequence: TGTGCCAGCAGTTACGGTGCGAACACCGGGGAGCTGTTTTTT. The encoded protein is CASSYGANTGELFF.

This clone was recorded a few times. The V and J genes are TRBV19 and TRBJ2-1, with a tentative D call TRBD1 (5 bases). Per germline, CDR1 LNHDA and CDR2 SQIVND (reference sequence). Between the trimmed V and J ends, which lost 6 bases and 6 bases, there was a span of 9 bases. This CDR3 has 12 amino acids. The CDR3 bases are TGTGCCAGTAGGGCAGGGCTCAATGAGCAGTTCTTC. Translated: CASRAGLNEQFF. Full variable domain (rest looked up from reference TRBV19 and TRBJ2-1): DGGITQSPKYLFRKEGQNVTLSCEQNLNHDAMYWYRQDPGQGLRLIYYSQIVNDFQKGDIAEGYSVSREKKESFPLTVTSAQKNPTAFYLCASRAGLNEQFFGPGTRLTVL.

The chain employs TRBV6-5 and TRBJ2-1, with TRBD2 matching over 11 bases. The germline V gene has CDR1 MNHEY and CDR2 SVGAGI. The V and J ends lost 8 bases and 9 bases, in that order; junction bases with no gene match: 12. The CDR3 consists of 15 residues. The CDR3 DNA sequence: TGTGCCAGCGGCCCCCTGACTAGCGGGACCGTTGAGCAGTTCTTC. It specifies CASGPLTSGTVEQFF.

The V and J genes are TRBV4-1 and TRBJ1-5, with 10 bases that match TRBD1. The germline gives CDR1 MGHRA, CDR2 YSYEKL. Germline trimming cut 1 base from V and 6 bases from J; bases unmatched to any gene: 3. This CDR3 contains 15 residues. This chain's CDR3 is CASSQVGQGGQPQHF. The CDR3 nucleotides read TGCGCCAGCAGCCAAGTCGGACAGGGGGGTCAGCCCCAGCATTTT.

The genes are TRBV29-1 and TRBJ1-3, with D possibly matching TRBD1 (6 bases). This CDR3 region has 15 residues. Germline V CDR1 and CDR2: SQVTM, ANQGSEA. V was cut by 3 bases and J by 0 bases, with 12 bases left in between. The CDR3 sequence is CSVEYGGPSGNTIYF. The CDR3 coding sequence is TGCAGCGTTGAGTACGGGGGCCCCTCTGGAAACACCATATATTTT.

This rearrangement joins TRBV30 to TRBJ2-5; TRBD2 matches at 14 bases. Losses at the gene ends were 4 bases for V and 1 base for J; bases not matched to a gene: 11. Germline V gene sequence: CDR1 GTSNPN, CDR2 SVGIG (reference sequence). The CDR3 is 18 residues long. The CDR3 coding sequence is TGTGCCTGGACCGGGACTAGCGGGGGAGCTCAACCCCAAGAGACCCAGTACTTC. Translating gives CAWTGTSGGAQPQETQYF.